The 19 T cell receptor beta chains below come from one sample, sequenced in a study of T cells after yellow fever vaccination. MiXCR was run by TCRdb on the 5' RACE reads, yielding one entry per CDR3 protein. Found here are approximately 96,000 distinct CDR3 sequences, almost 9% of them singletons; the top ten hold around a sixth. Sequenced here: CD8+ T cells not binding an NS4B(214-222) dextramer, sorted from PBMCs, sampled approximately 15 days after the first yellow fever vaccination. Receptor source: a man aged 18 to 29 who received the YFV17D yellow fever vaccine.

This clonotype was detected a few times. CDR3 sequence: CASSTSGHYNSPLHF. DNA for the CDR3: TGCGCCAGCAGTACGAGCGGCCACTATAATTCACCCCTCCACTTT. The chain has TRBV10-2 and TRBJ1-6; D is ambiguous. Germline CDR1 reads WSHSY; CDR2 reads SAAADI. The CDR3 consists of 15 residues. The germline V and J ends were trimmed by 5 bases and 3 bases, with 11 bases remaining between them.

This clonotype was counted only a few times. The gene calls are TRBV5-1 and TRBJ2-5; D perhaps matches TRBD2 (6 bases). This CDR3 spans 13 amino acids. The V end lost 3 bases, the J end lost 8 bases, and 14 bases lay between the germline ends. Germline CDR1 and CDR2: SGHRS and YFSETQ. The CDR3 DNA sequence: TGCGCCAGCAGCTATACGGGGGAGGTAACCCAGTACTTC. Translation: CASSYTGEVTQYF.

This clonotype was observed a handful of times. The chain combines TRBV7-8 with TRBJ2-7, with TRBD2 matching over 14 bases. In germline, CDR1 is SGHVS, CDR2 FQNEAQ. V dropped 4 bases and J dropped 6; count of bases not matched to a gene: 5. The CDR3 has 15 residues. The CDR3 DNA follows: TGTGCCAGCAGCTCGACTAGCGGGGGGGCGGGCGAGCAGTACGTC. Its protein is CASSSTSGGAGEQYV.

This sequence joins TRBV9 and TRBJ2-5; either TRBD1 or TRBD2 may supply D (5 bases each). The germline V gene encodes CDR1 SGDLS and CDR2 YYNGEE. The length of the CDR3 is 16 residues. Trimming stripped 5 bases from V and 4 bases from J, with 21 bases between. The CDR3, as DNA: TGTGCCAGCAGTGAAGGGACGAACCAATACAGAGAGACCCAGTACTTC. Translated: CASSEGTNQYRETQYF.

The chain recombines TRBV5-1 with TRBJ2-4; D remains unclear. The CDR3 loop spans 13 amino acids. Trimming took 5 bases from V and 7 from J, leaving 13 bases between them. Germline CDR1 is SGHRS and CDR2 is YFSETQ. CDR3 residues: CASSKWGSNIQYF. In DNA form, the CDR3 reads TGCGCCAGCAGTAAGTGGGGTTCTAACATTCAGTACTTC.

The table lists this clonotype with many counts. V gene TRBV5-4 combines with J gene TRBJ2-1; 8 bases are shared with TRBD2. V shed 3 bases and J 5 bases; nucleotides not matched to a gene: 4. This CDR3 comprises 14 residues. The V gene's germline CDR1 is SGHNT and CDR2 YYREEE (reference sequence). CDR3 nucleotide sequence: TGTGCCAGCAGCTGGGTAGCGGGGAACAATGAGCAGTTCTTC. It yields the protein CASSWVAGNNEQFF.

The chain combines TRBV12-3 or TRBV12-4 with TRBJ2-2; D uncertain. The CDR3 sequence is 13 residues long. The V gene lost 9 bases and the J gene lost 4 bases, with 12 bases spanning the gap. The CDR3 region is CARPKGITGELFF. CDR3 nucleotides: TGTGCCAGACCCAAAGGTATCACCGGGGAGCTGTTTTTT.

This clonotype was recorded a few times. The gene calls are TRBV20-1 and TRBJ1-6; 7 bases agree with TRBD1. V lost 4 bases and J lost 6; bases outside the gene matches: 6. The germline gives CDR1 DFQATT, CDR2 SNEGSKA (reference sequence). The CDR3 consists of 14 residues. The CDR3 here is CSATGQSINSPLHF. CDR3 bases: TGCAGTGCTACGGGACAGTCCATTAATTCACCCCTCCACTTT.

The chain's CDR3 is CASTLFWGAEAFF. The CDR3 region has the DNA TGTGCCAGCACCCTCTTTTGGGGCGCTGAAGCTTTCTTT. This chain links TRBV12-3 or TRBV12-4 with TRBJ1-1; D possibly corresponds to TRBD1 (5 bases). Deletions cut 7 bases from V and 6 bases from J, with 15 bases between. The CDR3 extends over 13 amino acids.

The chain couples TRBV4-3 to TRBJ2-7, with a possible D match to TRBD2 (6 bases). V was trimmed by 0 bases and J by 2 bases, leaving 17 bases between them. The germline gives CDR1 LGHNA, CDR2 YSLEER. The CDR3 length is 17 residues. CDR3 in DNA: TGCGCCAGCAGCCAAGATAGGAGGGCGTTGACCACCTACGAGCAGTACTTC. Translation: CASSQDRRALTTYEQYF.

The J gene is TRBJ1-5, the V gene TRBV12-3 or TRBV12-4; a possible D gene is TRBD1 (5 bases). The CDR3 totals 15 residues. Trimming removed 5 bases at V and 7 bases at J, with 18 bases between. CDR3 protein: CASSPSSGYVQPQHF. The CDR3 DNA sequence: TGTGCCAGCAGTCCCTCTTCAGGGTACGTACAGCCCCAGCATTTT.

This chain joins TRBV6-5 and TRBJ2-1; 11 bases agree with TRBD2. CDR3 length: 19 amino acids. V lost 2 bases, J lost 5 bases, and 14 bases stayed unmatched. Germline V lookup: CDR1 MNHEY, CDR2 SVGAGI. CDR3 sequence reads: CASSYDPSGGRRLDNEQFF. As DNA, the CDR3 is TGTGCCAGCAGTTACGATCCTAGCGGGGGGCGCAGGCTTGACAATGAGCAGTTCTTC.

V gene TRBV6-5 combines with J gene TRBJ2-2, with D possibly matching TRBD1 (5 bases). CDR1 MNHEY and CDR2 SVGAGI come from the germline V gene. The CDR3 has 18 amino acids. V was clipped by 0 bases and J by 1 base, with 15 bases between them. The CDR3 is CASSYSSSGHGNTGELFF. The CDR3 DNA reads as TGTGCCAGCAGTTACTCGAGTTCCGGACACGGGAACACCGGGGAGCTGTTTTTT.

This clonotype has at least ten counts. The chain employs TRBV27 and TRBJ2-5; D is possibly TRBD1 (6 bases). In germline, CDR1 is MNHEY, CDR2 SMNVEV (reference sequence). Between the trimmed V and J ends, which lost 2 bases and 4 bases, there was a span of 14 bases. The CDR3 has 15 amino acids. DNA for the CDR3: TGTGCCAGCAGTTTACAGTCCGGACAGCTAGAGACCCAGTACTTC. This codes for CASSLQSGQLETQYF.

The V and J genes are TRBV20-1 and TRBJ2-7; TRBD1 agrees at 7 bases. V shed 0 bases, J shed 4 bases, and the junction held 6 bases outside the gene matches. Germline loops: CDR1 DFQATT, CDR2 SNEGSKA (reference sequence). This CDR3 has 14 amino acids. The chain's CDR3 is CSARDTGDPYEQYV. CDR3 DNA: TGCAGTGCTAGAGATACAGGGGACCCTTACGAGCAGTACGTC.

This clonotype has only a few counts. The CDR3 region has the DNA TGTGCCAGCAGCCCGATGACAGGGGCAGATACGCAGTATTTT. Protein sequence: CASSPMTGADTQYF. This chain links TRBV11-2 with TRBJ2-3, with TRBD1 matching 8 bases. This CDR3 has 14 residues. V gave up 5 bases and J gave up 4 bases; unmatched junction bases: 5. Germline CDR1 SGHAT, CDR2 FQNNGV.

This chain joins TRBV7-2 and TRBJ1-6; D not certain. This CDR3 spans 14 amino acids. Trimming removed 5 bases at V and 7 bases at J, with 12 bases between. Per the germline V gene, CDR1 is SGHTA and CDR2 is FQGNSA. The CDR3 nucleotides are TGTGCCAGCAGCAAGCTCTTCACCAATTCACCCCTCCACTTT. Translation: CASSKLFTNSPLHF. Variable domain in full (rest from reference TRBV7-2 and TRBJ1-6): GAGVSQSPSNKVTEKGKDVELRCDPISGHTALYWYRQSLGQGLEFLIYFQGNSAPDKSGLPSDRFSAERTGGSVSTLTIQRTQQEDSAVYLCASSKLFTNSPLHFGNGTRLTVT.

The V gene is TRBV4-2, the J gene TRBJ1-5; 7 nucleotides line up with TRBD1. V dropped 3 bases and J dropped 0; count of bases not matched to a gene: 11. CDR1 LGHNA and CDR2 YNFKEQ come from the germline V gene. The CDR3 is 18 residues long. The CDR3 reads CASSHLFRDSYSNQPQHF. The CDR3 DNA reads as TGTGCCAGCAGCCATCTCTTTAGGGACAGCTATAGCAATCAGCCCCAGCATTTT.

This clonotype came up once. This chain links TRBV7-6 with TRBJ1-5; perhaps TRBD1 as D (6 bases). Germline V gives CDR1 SGHVS, CDR2 FNYEAQ. The CDR3 consists of 16 residues. V was cut by 5 bases and J by 6 bases, with 20 bases left in between. The CDR3 DNA follows: TGTGCCAGCAGCCCCCCGGGCCAGGGGCTTTGTCAGCCCCAGCATTTT. Translation: CASSPPGQGLCQPQHF.